There are many counts of the clone carrying this T cell receptor beta chain. TCRdb re-called the 5' RACE reads with MiXCR, one entry per CDR3 protein. Found here are around 13,000 distinct CDR3 sequences, about 6.8% of them singletons; the top ten hold approximately 25%. These data are taken from a study of neurological immune-mediated disorders. V was trimmed by 2 bases and J by 3 bases, leaving 11 bases between them. Germline CDR1 is MNHEY and CDR2 is SMNVEV (reference sequence). This CDR3 has 14 amino acids. The rearrangement uses TRBV27 and TRBJ2-7, with D hard to call. Sequenced input: CD8+ T cells from blood. This sequence originates from a woman aged 40-49 years in good health. The CDR3: CASSLRAYDYEQYF. In DNA, the CDR3 is TGTGCCAGCAGTTTAAGGGCATATGACTACGAGCAGTACTTC.